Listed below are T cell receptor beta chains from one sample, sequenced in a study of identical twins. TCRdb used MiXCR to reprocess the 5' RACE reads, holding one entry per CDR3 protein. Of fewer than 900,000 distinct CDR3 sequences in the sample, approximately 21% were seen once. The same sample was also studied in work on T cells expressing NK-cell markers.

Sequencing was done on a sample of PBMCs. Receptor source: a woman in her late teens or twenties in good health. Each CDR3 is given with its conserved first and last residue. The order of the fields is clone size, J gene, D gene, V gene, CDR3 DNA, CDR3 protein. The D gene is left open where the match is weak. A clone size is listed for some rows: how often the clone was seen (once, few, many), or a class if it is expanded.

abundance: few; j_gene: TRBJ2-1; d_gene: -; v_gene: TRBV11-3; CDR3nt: TGTGCCAGCGGTTCAAGCTCCTACAATGAGCAGTTCTTC; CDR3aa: CASGSSSYNEQFF
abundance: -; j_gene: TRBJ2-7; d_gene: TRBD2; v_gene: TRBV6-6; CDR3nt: TGTGCCAGCAGTGGACTAGCGCGTGAGCAGTACTTC; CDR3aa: CASSGLAREQYF
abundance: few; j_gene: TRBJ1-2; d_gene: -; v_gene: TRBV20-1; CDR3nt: TGCAGTGCCAAGGACAGAACTTATGGCTACACCTTC; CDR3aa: CSAKDRTYGYTF
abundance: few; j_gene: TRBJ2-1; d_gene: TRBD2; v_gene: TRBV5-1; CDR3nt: TGCGCCAGCAGGCCGGCGGGGGGGTCGGATGAGCAGTTCTTC; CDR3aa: CASRPAGGSDEQFF
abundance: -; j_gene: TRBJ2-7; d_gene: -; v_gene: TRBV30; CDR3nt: TGTGCCTGGACTTTAGGCCTCTCCTACGAGCAGTACTTC; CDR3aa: CAWTLGLSYEQYF
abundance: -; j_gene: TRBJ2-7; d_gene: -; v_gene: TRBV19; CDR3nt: TGTGCCAGTAGTATAGCGGGGAGCTCCTACGAGCAGTACTTC; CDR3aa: CASSIAGSSYEQYF
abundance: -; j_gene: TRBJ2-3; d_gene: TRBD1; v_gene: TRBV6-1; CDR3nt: TGTGCCAGCAGGGACACCGGGACAGGGTACACAGATACGCAGTATTTT; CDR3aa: CASRDTGTGYTDTQYF
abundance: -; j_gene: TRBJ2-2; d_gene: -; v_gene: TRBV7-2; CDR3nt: TGTGCCAGCAGCTTCGGGGCCCCCGGGGAGCTGTTTTTT; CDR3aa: CASSFGAPGELFF
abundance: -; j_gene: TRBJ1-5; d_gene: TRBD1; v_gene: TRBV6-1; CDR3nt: TGTGCCAGCAGTGAACGGGACAGGGGATTGCAGCCCCAGCATTTT; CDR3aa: CASSERDRGLQPQHF
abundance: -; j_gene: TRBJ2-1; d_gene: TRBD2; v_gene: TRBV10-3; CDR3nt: TGTGCCATCAGTGAGCCTAGCGGGATCGGTGAGCAGTTCTTC; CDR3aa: CAISEPSGIGEQFF
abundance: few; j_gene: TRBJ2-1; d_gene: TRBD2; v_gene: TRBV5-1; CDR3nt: TGCGCCAGCAGCTCTAGCGGGAGCCCCTCCTACAATGAGCAGTTCTTC; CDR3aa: CASSSSGSPSYNEQFF
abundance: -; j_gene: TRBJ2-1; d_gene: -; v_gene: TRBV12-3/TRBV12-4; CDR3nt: TGTGCCAGCAGACCCCGCTCGAGCTCCTACAATGAGCAGTTCTTC; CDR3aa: CASRPRSSSYNEQFF
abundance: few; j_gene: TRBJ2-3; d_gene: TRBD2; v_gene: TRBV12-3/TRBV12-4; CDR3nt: TGTGCCAGCAGCAAGACTAGCGGAGCAGATACGCAGTATTTT; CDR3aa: CASSKTSGADTQYF
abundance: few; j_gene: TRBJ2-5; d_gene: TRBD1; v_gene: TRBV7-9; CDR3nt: TGTGCCAGCATCCAGCTTGGGATCGACAGGGGGTTTGGGACCCAGTACTTC; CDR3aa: CASIQLGIDRGFGTQYF
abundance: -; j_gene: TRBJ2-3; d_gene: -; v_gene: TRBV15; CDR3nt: TGTGCCACCAGCTCCCGTCTGGTTTCCACAGATACGCAGTATTTT; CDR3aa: CATSSRLVSTDTQYF
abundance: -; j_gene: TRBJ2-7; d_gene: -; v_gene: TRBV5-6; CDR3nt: TGTGCCAGCAGCTGGGGGATGCACGAGCAGTACTTC; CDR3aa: CASSWGMHEQYF
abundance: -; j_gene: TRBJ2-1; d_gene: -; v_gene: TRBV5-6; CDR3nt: TGTGCCAGCAGCTTGGTAGGCGGGCAGGGAAACCACAATGAGCAGTTCTTC; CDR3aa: CASSLVGGQGNHNEQFF
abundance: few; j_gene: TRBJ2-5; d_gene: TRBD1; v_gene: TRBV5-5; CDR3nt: TGTGCCAGCATCGATTCCCACAGGGGGCCAGAGACCCAGTACTTC; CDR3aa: CASIDSHRGPETQYF
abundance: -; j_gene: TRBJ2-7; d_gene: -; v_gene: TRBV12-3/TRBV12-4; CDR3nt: TGTGCCAGCAGTCGGACAGCGGAGACCTCCTACGAGCAGTACTTC; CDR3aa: CASSRTAETSYEQYF
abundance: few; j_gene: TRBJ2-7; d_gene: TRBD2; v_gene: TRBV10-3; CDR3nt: TGTGCCTCCAGGACTAGCACTCTCTCCTACGAGCAGTACTTC; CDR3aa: CASRTSTLSYEQYF
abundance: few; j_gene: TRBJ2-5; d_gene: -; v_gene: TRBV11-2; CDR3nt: TGTGCCAGCGGAACAGGGAAGAAGGAGACCCAGTACTTC; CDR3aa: CASGTGKKETQYF
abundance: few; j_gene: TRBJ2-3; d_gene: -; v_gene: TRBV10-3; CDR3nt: TGTGCCTCTCGGGTGGGACCTAGCACAGATACGCAGTATTTT; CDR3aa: CASRVGPSTDTQYF
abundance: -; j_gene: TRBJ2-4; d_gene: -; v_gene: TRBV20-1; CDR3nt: TGCAGTGCTAGCCCGGGGGCCGGGAACATTCAGTACTTC; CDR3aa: CSASPGAGNIQYF
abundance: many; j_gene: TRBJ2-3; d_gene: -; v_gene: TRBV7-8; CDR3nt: TGTGCCAGCAGCTTAGCGATACAGGGCTCCACAGATACGCAGTATTTT; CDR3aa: CASSLAIQGSTDTQYF
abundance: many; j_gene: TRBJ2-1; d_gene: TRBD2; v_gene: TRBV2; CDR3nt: TGTGCCAGCAGCCAGACTAGCGGAAACTACAATGAGCAGTTCTTC; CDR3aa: CASSQTSGNYNEQFF
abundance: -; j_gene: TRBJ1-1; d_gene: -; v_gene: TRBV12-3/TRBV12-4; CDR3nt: TGTGCCAGCAGTTTTCAACAGGGTGACACTGAAGCTTTCTTT; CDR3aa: CASSFQQGDTEAFF
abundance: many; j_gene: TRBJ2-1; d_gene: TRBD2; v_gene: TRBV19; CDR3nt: TGTGCCAGTAGGCGGACTAGCGGGAGCCTTTCGGGCTCCTACAATGAGCAGTTCTTC; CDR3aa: CASRRTSGSLSGSYNEQFF
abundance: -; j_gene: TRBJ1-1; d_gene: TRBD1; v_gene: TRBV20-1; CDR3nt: TGCAGTGCCACCCAGGGGGTCCGCACTGAAGCTTTCTTT; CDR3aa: CSATQGVRTEAFF
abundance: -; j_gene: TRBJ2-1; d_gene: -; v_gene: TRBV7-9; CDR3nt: TGTGCCAGCAGCTTAGGGGCACTAGAAATCCGCAATGAGCAGTTCTTC; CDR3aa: CASSLGALEIRNEQFF
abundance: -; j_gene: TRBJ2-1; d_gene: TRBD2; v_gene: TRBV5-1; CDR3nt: TGCGCCAGCAGCATGAGACTAGCGGGAGGCGGGGTAAATGAGCAGTTCTTC; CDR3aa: CASSMRLAGGGVNEQFF
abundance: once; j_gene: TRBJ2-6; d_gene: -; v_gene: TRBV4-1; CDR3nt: TGCGCCAGCAGACGACTAGGGGGCTCTGGGGCCAACGTCCTGACTTTC; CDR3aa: CASRRLGGSGANVLTF
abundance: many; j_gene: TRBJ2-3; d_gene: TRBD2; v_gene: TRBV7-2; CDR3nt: TGTGCCAGCAGCCCCCACCTGCTAGCGGCTAGCACAGATACGCAGTATTTT; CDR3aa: CASSPHLLAASTDTQYF
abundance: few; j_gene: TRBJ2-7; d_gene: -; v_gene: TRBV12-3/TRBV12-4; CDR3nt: TGTGCCAGCAGTTTTTCTCAGGGGTTGGGGAACTACGAGCAGTACTTC; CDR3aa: CASSFSQGLGNYEQYF
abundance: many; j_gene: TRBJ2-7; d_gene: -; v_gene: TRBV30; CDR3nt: TGTGCCTGGTCGAACCTCTACGAGCAGTACTTC; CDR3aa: CAWSNLYEQYF
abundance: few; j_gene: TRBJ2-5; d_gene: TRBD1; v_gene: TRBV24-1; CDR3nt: TGTGCCACCAGTGATCCCAGACAGGGCGAGGAGACCCAGTACTTC; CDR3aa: CATSDPRQGEETQYF
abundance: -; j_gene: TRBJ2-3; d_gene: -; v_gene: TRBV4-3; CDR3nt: TGCGCCAGCAGCCAAGCATCTCTTAGTGTTACAGATACGCAGTATTTT; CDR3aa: CASSQASLSVTDTQYF
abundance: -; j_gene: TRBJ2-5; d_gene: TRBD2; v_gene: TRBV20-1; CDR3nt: TGCAGTGCTGATCTATCCGGGACTAGCGGGAGGGAGGCAGAGACCCAGTACTTC; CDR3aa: CSADLSGTSGREAETQYF
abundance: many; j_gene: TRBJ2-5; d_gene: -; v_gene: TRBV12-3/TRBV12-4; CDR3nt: TGTGCCAGCAGTTTCACATCTTCGCTGGAGACCCAGTACTTC; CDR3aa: CASSFTSSLETQYF
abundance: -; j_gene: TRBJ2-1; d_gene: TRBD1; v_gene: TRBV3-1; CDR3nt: TGTGCCAGCAGCCAGATGACAGGGAATGAGCAGTTCTTC; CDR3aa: CASSQMTGNEQFF
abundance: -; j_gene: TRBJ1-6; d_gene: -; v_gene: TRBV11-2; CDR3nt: TGTGCCAGCAGCTTAGATGGACAGTTCCTTTCACCCCTCCACTTT; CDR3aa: CASSLDGQFLSPLHF
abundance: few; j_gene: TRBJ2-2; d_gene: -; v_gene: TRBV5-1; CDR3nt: TGCGCCAGCAGCTTGGCCCCGGGCAGCCTGAACACCGGGGAGCTGTTTTTT; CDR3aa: CASSLAPGSLNTGELFF
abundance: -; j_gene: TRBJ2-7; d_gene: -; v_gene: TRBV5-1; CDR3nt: TGCGCCAGCAGCCAACCAGGGAACGAGCAGTACTTC; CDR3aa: CASSQPGNEQYF
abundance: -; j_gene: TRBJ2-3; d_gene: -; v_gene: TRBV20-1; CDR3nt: TGCAGTGCTAGAATGGCAGATACGCAGTATTTT; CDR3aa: CSARMADTQYF
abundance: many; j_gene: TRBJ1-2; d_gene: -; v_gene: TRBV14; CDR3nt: TGTGCCAGCAGCCGCGACATGAATAACTATGGCTACACCTTC; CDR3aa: CASSRDMNNYGYTF
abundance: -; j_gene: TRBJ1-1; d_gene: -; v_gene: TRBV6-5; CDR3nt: TGTGCCAGCAGTTACTCAGTTTTTGGGACCACTGAAGCTTTCTTT; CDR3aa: CASSYSVFGTTEAFF
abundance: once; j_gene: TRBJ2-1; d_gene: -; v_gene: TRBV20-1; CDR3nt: TGCAGTGCTAGAGCTTTCAGCGGAGGCGATGAGCAGTTCTTC; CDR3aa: CSARAFSGGDEQFF
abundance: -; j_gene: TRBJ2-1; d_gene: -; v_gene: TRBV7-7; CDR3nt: TGTGCTAGCAGCCCTTCCCCTTACAATGAGCAGTTCTTC; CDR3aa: CASSPSPYNEQFF
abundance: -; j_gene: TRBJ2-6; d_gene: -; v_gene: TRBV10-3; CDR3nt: TGTGCCATCAGTGACAGGACCTCTGGGGCCAACGTCCTGACTTTC; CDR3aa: CAISDRTSGANVLTF
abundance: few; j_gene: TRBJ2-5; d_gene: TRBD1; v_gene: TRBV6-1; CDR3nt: TGTGCCAGCAGTGCACCGGGACAGCAAGAGACCCAGTACTTC; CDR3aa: CASSAPGQQETQYF